A selection of T cell receptor beta chains follows, all from one sample in a study of blood T cell repertoires in COVID-19. Method: immunoSEQ multiplex PCR; TCRdb's copy keeps in-frame clones and lacks some. The sample holds some 65,000 clones, under 95% seen once. The sample comprised peripheral blood. The receptors come from a man aged 65-85 years with active COVID-19. Both conserved end residues are part of each CDR3. A D gene is named only where the DNA matches it firmly. A row's size may be missing; if present it is once, few, many or a size class.

v_call,j_call,cdr3_length,d_call,clone_size,cdr3_aa,cdr3_nt
TRBV3-1/TRBV3-2,TRBJ1-1,14,TRBD1,NA,CASRRQGAGTEAFF,TGTGCCAGCAGAAGACAGGGGGCCGGAACTGAAGCTTTCTTT
TRBV27,TRBJ1-2,16,TRBD1,once,CASRSIRTGAGYGYTF,TGTGCCAGCAGATCGATTCGGACAGGGGCAGGCTATGGCTACACCTTC
TRBV4-1,TRBJ2-3,18,NA,NA,CASSQERAAGFNPDTQYF,TGCGCCAGCAGCCAAGAGCGGGCCGCGGGGTTTAATCCAGATACGCAGTATTTT
TRBV19,TRBJ2-7,13,NA,few,CASSPDTVREQYF,TGTGCCAGTAGTCCGGACACCGTAAGAGAGCAGTACTTC
TRBV5-1,TRBJ2-5,16,NA,NA,CASSTGQGGAGETQYF,TGCGCCAGCAGCACCGGACAGGGAGGGGCTGGAGAGACCCAGTACTTC
TRBV19,TRBJ2-1,15,NA,NA,CASSTEKQVYNEQFF,TGTGCCAGTAGTACTGAAAAACAGGTCTACAATGAGCAGTTCTTC
TRBV18,TRBJ2-3,14,TRBD2,NA,CASLSRGDTNTQYF,TGTGCCAGTTTGTCGCGGGGGGATACCAATACGCAGTATTTT
TRBV19,TRBJ1-2,16,NA,NA,CASSRGGGRGVWGYTF,TGTGCCAGTAGTCGGGGTGGCGGTCGAGGTGTTTGGGGCTACACCTTC
TRBV6-5,TRBJ2-2,15,TRBD1,NA,CASRPKGATTGELFF,TGTGCCAGCAGGCCAAAGGGGGCTACCACCGGGGAGCTGTTTTTT
TRBV9,TRBJ2-1,17,TRBD2,NA,CASSVGPRGGSWNEQFF,TGTGCCAGCAGCGTAGGTCCCCGGGGGGGAAGTTGGAATGAGCAGTTCTTC
TRBV2,TRBJ2-1,12,NA,NA,CASSPAGNEQFF,TGTGCCAGCAGTCCGGCCGGGAATGAGCAGTTCTTC
TRBV18,TRBJ2-5,18,TRBD2,NA,CASSPPLAGGRLSETQYF,TGTGCCAGCTCACCTCCGCTAGCGGGGGGGCGACTCTCGGAGACCCAGTACTTC
TRBV28,TRBJ2-1,16,TRBD1,NA,CASSPRQGASYNEQFF,TGTGCCAGCAGTCCGAGACAGGGGGCCTCCTACAATGAGCAGTTCTTC
TRBV5-8,TRBJ2-5,14,NA,NA,CASSPVSLQETQYF,TGTGCCAGCAGCCCTGTCAGTCTTCAAGAGACCCAGTACTTC
TRBV6-6,TRBJ1-2,14,TRBD1,NA,CASSRTGGIYGYTF,TGTGCCAGCAGTCGGACAGGGGGAATATATGGCTACACCTTC
TRBV6-2/TRBV6-3,TRBJ2-2,15,NA,once,CASSYRGTNTGELFF,TGTGCCAGCAGTTATAGGGGAACCAACACCGGGGAGCTGTTTTTT
TRBV5-1,TRBJ1-1,14,NA,NA,CASSLTQGNTEAFF,TGCGCCAGCAGCCTAACCCAGGGAAACACTGAAGCTTTCTTT
TRBV7-9,TRBJ1-5,17,TRBD1,NA,CASSSTQQGWNNQPQHF,TGTGCCAGCAGCTCAACGCAACAGGGGTGGAACAATCAGCCCCAGCATTTT
TRBV7-2,TRBJ2-1,15,NA,NA,CASSLGAGAHNEQFF,TGTGCCAGCAGCTTAGGGGCGGGGGCCCACAATGAGCAGTTCTTC
TRBV6-2/TRBV6-3,TRBJ2-5,14,TRBD1,NA,CASSPRQGLWTQYF,TGTGCCAGCAGTCCGAGACAGGGTTTATGGACCCAGTACTTC
TRBV5-1,TRBJ1-3,17,TRBD1,NA,CASSVSGTGKTGNTIYF,TGCGCCAGCAGCGTATCCGGGACAGGGAAAACTGGAAACACCATATATTTT
TRBV7-2,TRBJ1-6,14,NA,NA,CASSLDQGHSPLHF,TGTGCCAGCAGCTTAGATCAGGGTCACTCACCCCTCCACTTT
TRBV10-1,TRBJ2-5,13,TRBD1,NA,CASSRQGYETQYF,TGCGCCAGCAGCCGACAGGGCTACGAGACCCAGTACTTC
TRBV28,TRBJ1-3,12,NA,NA,CASSKTGNTIYF,TGTGCCAGCAGTAAGACAGGAAACACCATATATTTT
TRBV6-5,TRBJ1-5,13,TRBD1,NA,CASSRTGGQPQHF,TGTGCCAGCAGCCGGACAGGGGGACAGCCCCAGCATTTT
TRBV18,TRBJ2-2,18,TRBD1,NA,CASSPPLLGGAGSGELFF,TGTGCCAGCTCACCACCCTTGTTAGGGGGCGCCGGCTCCGGGGAGCTGTTTTTT
TRBV4-3,TRBJ2-2,15,TRBD1,NA,CASSQAGGNTGELFF,TGCGCCAGCAGCCAAGCAGGGGGGAACACCGGGGAGCTGTTTTTT
TRBV19,TRBJ1-4,11,NA,NA,CASSRQEKLFF,TGTGCCAGTAGTAGGCAGGAAAAACTGTTTTTT
TRBV29-1,TRBJ1-2,15,TRBD1,NA,CSVGTGGFDNYGYTF,TGCAGCGTTGGGACAGGGGGCTTCGATAACTATGGCTACACCTTC
TRBV29-1,TRBJ2-1,13,NA,NA,CSVDTGWYNEQFF,TGCAGCGTTGACACGGGGTGGTACAATGAGCAGTTCTTC
TRBV27,TRBJ2-3,13,NA,NA,CASSLAGTDTQYF,TGTGCCAGCAGTTTAGCGGGCACAGATACGCAGTATTTT
TRBV15,TRBJ1-1,15,NA,NA,CATSREGGLDTEAFF,TGTGCCACCAGCAGAGAAGGGGGTTTGGACACTGAAGCTTTCTTT
TRBV7-3,TRBJ1-2,17,TRBD1,NA,CASSLRKDRDSVGGYTF,TGTGCCAGCAGCTTAAGGAAAGATAGGGACAGCGTAGGTGGCTACACCTTC
TRBV7-3,TRBJ2-2,17,TRBD1,NA,CASSLDQGAPGTGELFF,TGTGCCAGCAGCTTAGACCAGGGGGCCCCGGGCACCGGGGAGCTGTTTTTT
TRBV4-3,TRBJ1-2,18,NA,NA,CASSQEPLPGTINYGYTF,TGCGCCAGCAGCCAAGAACCCCTCCCAGGTACCATCAACTATGGCTACACCTTC
TRBV5-4,TRBJ1-2,14,NA,NA,CASSSPTANYGYTF,TGTGCCAGCAGCTCTCCGACAGCCAACTATGGCTACACCTTC
TRBV6-5,TRBJ1-6,13,NA,many,CASSGSYNSPLHF,TGTGCCAGCAGCGGCTCCTATAATTCACCCCTCCACTTT
TRBV13,TRBJ2-5,16,TRBD2,NA,CASSPTPSGGPGTQYF,TGTGCCAGCAGCCCCACACCTAGCGGGGGGCCGGGGACCCAGTACTTC
TRBV4-3,TRBJ2-7,15,NA,NA,CASSQTPGGNYEQYF,TGCGCCAGCAGCCAAACCCCCGGAGGGAACTACGAGCAGTACTTC
TRBV7-6,TRBJ2-5,16,TRBD2,NA,CASSLDPGLAGETQYF,TGTGCCAGCAGCCTCGACCCCGGACTAGCGGGAGAGACCCAGTACTTC
TRBV19,TRBJ2-4,15,NA,NA,CASSIGGQPLGIQYF,TGTGCCAGTAGTATTGGCGGACAGCCCTTGGGGATTCAGTACTTC
TRBV12-3/TRBV12-4,TRBJ2-7,11,NA,NA,CASSPSYEQYF,TGTGCCAGCAGTCCTTCCTACGAGCAGTACTTC
TRBV3-1/TRBV3-2,TRBJ2-5,14,NA,NA,CASSHRRGQETQYF,TGTGCCAGCAGCCATAGGAGAGGACAAGAGACCCAGTACTTC
TRBV4-2,TRBJ1-1,16,NA,NA,CASSQGSLGSDTEAFF,TGTGCCAGCAGCCAAGGTAGCTTAGGGAGCGACACTGAAGCTTTCTTT
TRBV19,TRBJ2-2,16,TRBD2,NA,CASSRTSGGNTGELFF,TGTGCCAGTAGTAGAACTAGCGGGGGAAACACCGGGGAGCTGTTTTTT
TRBV7-6,TRBJ2-2,16,NA,NA,CASSLSGEKFTGELFF,TGTGCCAGCAGCTTATCGGGTGAAAAATTCACCGGGGAGCTGTTTTTT
TRBV7-9,TRBJ1-1,15,NA,NA,CASSLGGIIGTEAFF,TGTGCCAGCAGCTTAGGAGGGATAATAGGGACTGAAGCTTTCTTT
TRBV4-1,TRBJ1-6,17,NA,once,CASSQDGGIDYNSPLHF,TGCGCCAGCAGCCAAGACGGGGGTATCGATTATAATTCACCCCTCCACTTT
TRBV7-8,TRBJ2-2,17,TRBD2,NA,CASSPNGGGAGTGELFF,TGTGCCAGCAGCCCGAACGGCGGGGGGGCGGGGACCGGGGAGCTGTTTTTT
TRBV4-2,TRBJ2-5,14,NA,NA,CASSQEADQETQYF,TGTGCCAGCAGCCAAGAGGCAGACCAAGAGACCCAGTACTTC
TRBV6-2/TRBV6-3,TRBJ2-5,15,NA,NA,CASSYRHGGVETQYF,TGTGCCAGCAGTTACCGGCATGGGGGCGTAGAGACCCAGTACTTC
TRBV4-2,TRBJ2-5,15,TRBD2,NA,CASSQRTSGQETQYF,TGTGCCAGCAGCCAGCGGACTAGCGGCCAAGAGACCCAGTACTTC
TRBV7-6,TRBJ2-2,15,NA,NA,CASSSGQKYTGELFF,TGTGCCAGCAGCTCTGGACAAAAATACACCGGGGAGCTGTTTTTT
TRBV6-5,TRBJ2-1,14,NA,few,CASSLGAEYNEQFF,TGTGCCAGCAGCCTAGGGGCCGAATACAATGAGCAGTTCTTC
TRBV13,TRBJ1-1,14,TRBD1,NA,CASIQGAGGAEAFF,TGTGCCAGCATCCAGGGGGCGGGTGGTGCTGAAGCTTTCTTT
TRBV6-5,TRBJ1-4,15,TRBD1,NA,CASKAQGATNEKLFF,TGTGCCAGCAAAGCACAGGGGGCAACTAATGAAAAACTGTTTTTT
TRBV7-2,TRBJ1-1,15,TRBD1,NA,CASSPTGGLNTEAFF,TGTGCCAGCAGCCCCACAGGGGGCCTGAACACTGAAGCTTTCTTT